This T cell receptor (beta chain) was sequenced in a study of T-cell reconstitution after alpha-beta-depleted transplantation in children (dated by TCRdb to the mid-2010s). About the full investigation: The study quantitatively tracked T-cell immune reconstitution after TCRalphabeta/CD19-depleted allogeneic hematopoietic cell transplantation in children using TCR repertoire profiling.

This clonotype appeared many times. The specificity of this receptor is unknown. No qualities accompany the bases; no much larger clone lies one base away. The sample's treatment or condition label is to be understood as: allogeneic hematopoietic cell transplantation with graft depleted of TCRalphabeta T cells and CD19 B cells. TCRalphabeta/CD19-depleted allogeneic hematopoietic cell grafts were given to the transplant recipients, all of whom were children. Preparation of the library involved PCR. These reads were obtained on an Illumina HiSeq 2500. Molecular barcoding was employed in the preparation of TCR libraries, with unique molecular identifiers being used to normalize TCRbeta repertoire quantification. TCRdb ran its own pipeline on the public reads, namely fastp trimming at Q25 and MiXCR clone calling, and kept in-frame beta chains. CDR3 protein sequences are deduplicated, and each keeps its most common genes and DNA. For this sample there are approximately 98,000 distinct CDR3 sequences; 6.4% appear just once. The ten largest account for roughly 25% of the sample.

The study at large found these results: Apparently early alphabetaT-cell count recovery about two months after transplant reportedly relied on only several hundred rapidly expanded clones derived from non-depleted graft cells. Hyperexpanded clone frequencies declined over subsequent months; after one year, T-cell counts and TCRbeta diversity were mostly attributed to newly produced T cells. In some patients, the high TCRbeta diversity seen at day 60 was put down to recipient T cells and intrathymic progenitors that had survived conditioning.

This sequence was found in a male patient aged 2-10 years who had a stem cell transplant for acute lymphoblastic leukemia, so the T cells may come from the graft donor. The sample in question was PBMCs, mostly from graft donor cells, obtained 360 days after TCRalphabeta/CD19-depleted stem cell transplant.

The sequence in DNA is TGTGCCAGCAGTTCAACGGGCAGGGATCGTCACGAGCAGTACTTC. It is translated as CASSSTGRDRHEQYF. The V and J segments used are TRBV28 and TRBJ2-7, with TRBD1 as a weak D call on 5 bases. Inclusive of the bounding cysteine and phenylalanine, the CDR3 is 15 residues long. Solely the CDR3 DNA is kept, with 45 bases framed from the first base. V is reduced by 4 bases and J by 5 bases, leaving a spacing of 18 bases between them. The germline V gene encodes CDR1 MDHEN and CDR2 SYDVKM.